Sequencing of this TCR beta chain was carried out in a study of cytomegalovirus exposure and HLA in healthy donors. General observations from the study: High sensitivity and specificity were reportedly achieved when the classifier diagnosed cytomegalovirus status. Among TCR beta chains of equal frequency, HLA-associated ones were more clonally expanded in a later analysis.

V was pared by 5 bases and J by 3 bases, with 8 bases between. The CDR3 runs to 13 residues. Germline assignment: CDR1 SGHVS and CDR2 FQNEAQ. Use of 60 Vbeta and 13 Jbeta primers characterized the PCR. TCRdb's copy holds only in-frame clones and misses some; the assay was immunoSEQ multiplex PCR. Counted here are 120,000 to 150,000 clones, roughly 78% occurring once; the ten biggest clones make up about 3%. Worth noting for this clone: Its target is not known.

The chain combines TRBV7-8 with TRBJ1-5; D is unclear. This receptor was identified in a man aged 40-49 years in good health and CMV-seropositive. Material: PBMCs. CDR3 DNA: TGTGCCAGCAGCGCGAACTACAATCAGCCCCAGCATTTT. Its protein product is CASSANYNQPQHF.